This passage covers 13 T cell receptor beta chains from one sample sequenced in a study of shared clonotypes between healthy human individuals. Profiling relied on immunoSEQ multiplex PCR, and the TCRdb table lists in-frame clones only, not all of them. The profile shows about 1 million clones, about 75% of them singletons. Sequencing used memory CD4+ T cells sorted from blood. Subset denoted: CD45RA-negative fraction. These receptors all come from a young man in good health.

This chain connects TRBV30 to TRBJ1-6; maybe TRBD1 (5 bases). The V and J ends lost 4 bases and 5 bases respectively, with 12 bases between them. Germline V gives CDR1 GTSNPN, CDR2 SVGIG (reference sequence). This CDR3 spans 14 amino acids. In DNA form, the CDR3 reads TGTGCCTGGATTGGGGACGGTGATAATTCACCCCTCCACTTT. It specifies CAWIGDGDNSPLHF.

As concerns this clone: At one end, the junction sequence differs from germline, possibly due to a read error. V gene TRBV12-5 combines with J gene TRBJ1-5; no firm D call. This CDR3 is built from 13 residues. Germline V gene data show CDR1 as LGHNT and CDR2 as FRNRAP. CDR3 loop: CASGLAENRPQHF. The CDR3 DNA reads TGTGCTAGTGGTTTGGCCGAAAATCGGCCCCAGCATTTT.

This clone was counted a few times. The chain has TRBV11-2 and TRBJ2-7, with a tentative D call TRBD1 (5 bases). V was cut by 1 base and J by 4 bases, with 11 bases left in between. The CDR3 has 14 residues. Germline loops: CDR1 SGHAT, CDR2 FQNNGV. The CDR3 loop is CASSLAVTEYEQYF. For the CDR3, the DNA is TGTGCCAGCAGCTTAGCTGTGACAGAGTACGAGCAGTACTTC.

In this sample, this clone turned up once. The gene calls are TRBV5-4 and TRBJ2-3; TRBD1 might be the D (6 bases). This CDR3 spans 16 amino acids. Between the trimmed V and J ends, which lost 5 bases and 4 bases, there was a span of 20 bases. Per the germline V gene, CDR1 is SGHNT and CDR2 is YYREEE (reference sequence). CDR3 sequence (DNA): TGTGCCAGCAGTAGGGGGAGAGAGAGGGCCGCAGATACGCAGTATTTT. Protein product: CASSRGRERAADTQYF.

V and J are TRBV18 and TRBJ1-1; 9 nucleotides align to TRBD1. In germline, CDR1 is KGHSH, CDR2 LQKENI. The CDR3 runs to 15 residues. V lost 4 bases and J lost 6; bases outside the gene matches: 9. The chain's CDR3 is CASSLRQGETSEAFF. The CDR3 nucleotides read TGTGCCAGCTCACTAAGACAGGGGGAGACCTCTGAAGCTTTCTTT.

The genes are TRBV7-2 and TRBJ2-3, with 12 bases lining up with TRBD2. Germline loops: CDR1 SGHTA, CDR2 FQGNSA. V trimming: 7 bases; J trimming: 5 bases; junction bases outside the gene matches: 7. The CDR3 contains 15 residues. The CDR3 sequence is CASKTASGGGDTQYF. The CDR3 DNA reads TGTGCCAGCAAAACGGCTAGCGGGGGGGGAGATACGCAGTATTTT.

CDR3: CASSFVDRVNYGYTF. CDR3 bases: TGCGCCAGCAGCTTCGTAGACAGGGTAAACTATGGCTACACCTTC. The V gene is TRBV5-1, the J gene TRBJ1-2; TRBD1 agrees at 7 bases. Germline CDR1 SGHRS, CDR2 YFSETQ. J was trimmed by 2 bases and V by 2 bases; bases with no gene match: 6. This CDR3 comprises 15 residues.

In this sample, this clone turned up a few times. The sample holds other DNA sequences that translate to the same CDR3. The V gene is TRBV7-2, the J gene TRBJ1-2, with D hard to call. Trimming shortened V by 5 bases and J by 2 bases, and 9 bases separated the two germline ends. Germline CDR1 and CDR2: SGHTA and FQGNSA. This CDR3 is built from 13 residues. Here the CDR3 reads CASSPDKNYGYTF. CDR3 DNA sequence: TGTGCCAGCAGCCCCGACAAGAACTATGGCTACACCTTC.

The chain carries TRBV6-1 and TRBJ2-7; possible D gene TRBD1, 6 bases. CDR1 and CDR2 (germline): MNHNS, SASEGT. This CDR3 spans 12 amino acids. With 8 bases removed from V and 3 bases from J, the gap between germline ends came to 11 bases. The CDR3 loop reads CASRWTVYEQYF. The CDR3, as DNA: TGTGCCAGCCGATGGACAGTCTACGAGCAGTACTTC.

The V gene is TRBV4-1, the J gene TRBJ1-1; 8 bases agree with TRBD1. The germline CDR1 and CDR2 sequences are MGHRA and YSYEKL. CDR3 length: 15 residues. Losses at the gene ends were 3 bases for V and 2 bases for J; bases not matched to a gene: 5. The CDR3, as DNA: TGCGCCAGCAGCCATGCCGACAGGGGTAACACTGAAGCTTTCTTT. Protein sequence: CASSHADRGNTEAFF.

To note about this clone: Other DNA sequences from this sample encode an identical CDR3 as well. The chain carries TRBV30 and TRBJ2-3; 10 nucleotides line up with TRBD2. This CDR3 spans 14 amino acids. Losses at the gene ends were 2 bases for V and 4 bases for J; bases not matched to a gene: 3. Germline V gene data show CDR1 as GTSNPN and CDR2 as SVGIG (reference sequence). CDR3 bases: TGTGCCTGGAGTCTCGGACTAGCGGCAGATACGCAGTATTTT. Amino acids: CAWSLGLAADTQYF.

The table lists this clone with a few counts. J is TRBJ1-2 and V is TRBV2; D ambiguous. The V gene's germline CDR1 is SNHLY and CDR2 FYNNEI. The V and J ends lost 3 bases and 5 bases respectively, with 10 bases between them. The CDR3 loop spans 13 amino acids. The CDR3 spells CASSESESYGYTF. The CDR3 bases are TGTGCCAGCAGTGAGTCAGAGTCTTATGGCTACACCTTC.

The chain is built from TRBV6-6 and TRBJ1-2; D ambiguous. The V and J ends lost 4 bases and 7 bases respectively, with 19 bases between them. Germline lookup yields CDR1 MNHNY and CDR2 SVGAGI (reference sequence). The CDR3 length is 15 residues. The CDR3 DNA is TGTGCCAGCAGTTCGCAAAACCGGGATACGGGTGGCTACACCTTC. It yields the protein CASSSQNRDTGGYTF.